The 8 T cell receptor beta chains below come from one sample, sequenced in a study of control samples from healthy donors and cancer patients. Produced via immunoSEQ multiplex PCR; TCRdb's table is partial and in-frame only. Of approximately 63,000 clones listed, 85% are singletons. Sequenced sample: blood. These receptors all stem from a man aged 35-49 years in good health.

The chain couples TRBV27 to TRBJ2-4; D gene ambiguous. This CDR3 spans 17 amino acids. V was trimmed by 4 bases and J by 0 bases, leaving 16 bases between them. Germline V gene data show CDR1 as MNHEY and CDR2 as SMNVEV (reference sequence). CDR3 in DNA: TGTGCCAGCAGTTCTCATCGATTGACCTTAGCCAAAAACATTCAGTACTTC. Residues: CASSSHRLTLAKNIQYF.

The genes are TRBV9 and TRBJ2-5; D gene uncertain. Trimming shortened V by 3 bases and J by 5 bases, and 17 bases separated the two germline ends. CDR1 SGDLS and CDR2 YYNGEE come from the germline V gene. CDR3 length: 15 residues. This CDR3 is CASSEAETGGETQYF. The CDR3 DNA sequence: TGTGCCAGCAGCGAGGCGGAGACGGGTGGGGAGACCCAGTACTTC.

V is TRBV4-3 and J is TRBJ2-5, with TRBD2 as a possible D gene (5 bases). Germline V gene sequence: CDR1 LGHNA, CDR2 YSLEER. Trimming cost V 0 bases and J 5 bases, with 7 bases left between them. The CDR3 is made up of 13 amino acids. CDR3 bases: TGCGCCAGCAGCCAAGACCCGGGGGAGACCCAGTACTTC. Amino acids: CASSQDPGETQYF.

This chain links TRBV27 with TRBJ1-5; D gene ambiguous. The CDR3 extends over 18 amino acids. The germline V gene has CDR1 MNHEY and CDR2 SMNVEV (reference sequence). The V gene lost 6 bases and the J gene lost 3 bases, with 24 bases spanning the gap. The CDR3 spells CASRPRPGDFPINQPQHF. In DNA, the CDR3 is TGTGCCAGCAGACCCCGACCCGGGGATTTTCCTATCAATCAGCCCCAGCATTTT.

The J gene is TRBJ1-2, the V gene TRBV2, with D perhaps matching TRBD1 (6 bases). CDR3 size: 15 residues. V lost 0 bases to trimming and J lost 7 bases, with 15 bases between them. Germline V gene lookup returns CDR1 SNHLY and CDR2 FYNNEI. CDR3: CASSEAQNRAGGYTF. CDR3 DNA: TGTGCCAGCAGTGAAGCACAAAACAGGGCAGGTGGCTACACCTTC.

The rearrangement joins TRBV6-5 to TRBJ2-7; D possibly matches TRBD1 or TRBD2 (7 bases each). Germline V gene data show CDR1 as MNHEY and CDR2 as SVGAGI. The germline V and J ends were trimmed by 5 bases and 3 bases, with 17 bases remaining between them. The CDR3 length is 15 residues. The chain's CDR3 is CASSPGLRGGYEQYF. In DNA form, the CDR3 reads TGTGCCAGCAGTCCAGGCCTCAGGGGGGGCTACGAGCAGTACTTC.

This clone was recorded once. The chain links TRBV5-6 to TRBJ2-5, with 7 bases identical to TRBD2. The CDR3 totals 18 residues. V was clipped by 3 bases and J by 1 base; unmatched bases: 15. The germline gives CDR1 SGHDT, CDR2 YYEEEE. The CDR3 bases are TGTGCCAGCAGCTACGGATACCGGGACTACCTACTCCAAGAGACCCAGTACTTC. This sequence encodes CASSYGYRDYLLQETQYF.

The rearrangement joins TRBV9 to TRBJ1-3; no reliable D call. Trimming removed 5 bases at V and 0 bases at J, with 6 bases between. The germline V gene has CDR1 SGDLS and CDR2 YYNGEE. The CDR3 contains 13 residues. The CDR3 protein is CASRSGSGNTIYF. The CDR3 DNA follows: TGTGCCAGCAGGTCGGGCTCTGGAAACACCATATATTTT.